The 5 T cell receptor beta chains below were found in one sample sequenced in a study of blood T cell repertoires in COVID-19. Profiled with immunoSEQ multiplex PCR; TCRdb holds only in-frame clones, not every one. The sample holds 100,000 to 120,000 clones, about four fifths seen once. Sample: peripheral blood. The receptors were gathered from a woman between 70 and 85 years old with acute or convalescent COVID-19.

The chain employs TRBV7-8 and TRBJ1-3, with 9 bases identical to TRBD1. V lost 5 bases and J lost 0; bases outside the gene matches: 5. This CDR3 has 16 amino acids. CDR1 is SGHVS, CDR2 FQNEAQ, per germline. DNA of the CDR3: TGTGCCAGCAGCCTGGACAGGGGCCGCTCTGGAAACACCATATATTTT. This codes for CASSLDRGRSGNTIYF.

J is TRBJ1-4 and V is TRBV6-6, with a possible D match to TRBD1 (6 bases). Deletions cut 5 bases from V and 5 bases from J, with 21 bases between. Germline values: CDR1 MNHNY, CDR2 SVGAGI (reference sequence). This CDR3 comprises 17 residues. DNA of the CDR3: TGTGCCAGCAGTCCCTCAGGGGCCGGGGAATCCAATGAAAAACTGTTTTTT. It translates to CASSPSGAGESNEKLFF.

V and J are TRBV4-2 and TRBJ2-5, with 7 bases that match TRBD1. Looked up from germline, CDR1 is LGHNA and CDR2 is YNFKEQ. Trimming cost V 4 bases and J 2 bases; bases outside gene matches: 16. The length of the CDR3 is 18 residues. This CDR3 reads CASSPADRRPDEQETQYF. For the CDR3, the DNA is TGTGCCAGCAGCCCCGCGGACAGGAGACCCGACGAGCAAGAGACCCAGTACTTC.

The rearrangement joins TRBV5-8 to TRBJ2-7; D not resolved. Germline assignment: CDR1 SGHTS and CDR2 YDEGEE. V was clipped by 2 bases and J by 13 bases, with 22 bases between them. The CDR3 spans 14 residues. As DNA, the CDR3 is TGTGCCAGCAGCTTATCCCCTCTCTCCCCTATACGATACGTC. This sequence encodes CASSLSPLSPIRYV.

The rearrangement links TRBV2 to TRBJ1-2; 8 nucleotides line up with TRBD1. The CDR3 runs 13 residues. From germline, CDR1 is SNHLY and CDR2 FYNNEI. V trimming: 3 bases; J trimming: 7 bases; junction bases outside the gene matches: 4. The CDR3 DNA sequence: TGTGCCAGCAGTGACAGGGGGCCGATTGGCTACACCTTC. Its protein product is CASSDRGPIGYTF.